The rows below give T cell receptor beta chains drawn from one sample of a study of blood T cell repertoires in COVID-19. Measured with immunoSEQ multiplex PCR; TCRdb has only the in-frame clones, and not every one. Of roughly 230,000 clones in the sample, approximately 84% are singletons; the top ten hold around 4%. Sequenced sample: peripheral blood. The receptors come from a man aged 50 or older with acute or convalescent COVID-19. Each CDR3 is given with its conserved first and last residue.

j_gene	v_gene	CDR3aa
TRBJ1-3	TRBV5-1	CASSLRLGNTIYF
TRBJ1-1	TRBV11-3	CASSLGTGFTEAFF
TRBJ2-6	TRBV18	CASSPPTASGANVLTF
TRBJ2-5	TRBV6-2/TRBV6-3	CASSYLGGRETQYF
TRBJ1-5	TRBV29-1	CSAVISGQSNQPQHF
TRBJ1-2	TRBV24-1	CATSDTGQVYGYTF
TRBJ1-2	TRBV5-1	CASREVSGQGTYGYTF
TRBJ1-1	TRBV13	CASSPRPNTEAFF
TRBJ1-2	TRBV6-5	CASSYTTPGGAAGYTF
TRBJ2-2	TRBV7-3	CASSLLGQGDTGELFF